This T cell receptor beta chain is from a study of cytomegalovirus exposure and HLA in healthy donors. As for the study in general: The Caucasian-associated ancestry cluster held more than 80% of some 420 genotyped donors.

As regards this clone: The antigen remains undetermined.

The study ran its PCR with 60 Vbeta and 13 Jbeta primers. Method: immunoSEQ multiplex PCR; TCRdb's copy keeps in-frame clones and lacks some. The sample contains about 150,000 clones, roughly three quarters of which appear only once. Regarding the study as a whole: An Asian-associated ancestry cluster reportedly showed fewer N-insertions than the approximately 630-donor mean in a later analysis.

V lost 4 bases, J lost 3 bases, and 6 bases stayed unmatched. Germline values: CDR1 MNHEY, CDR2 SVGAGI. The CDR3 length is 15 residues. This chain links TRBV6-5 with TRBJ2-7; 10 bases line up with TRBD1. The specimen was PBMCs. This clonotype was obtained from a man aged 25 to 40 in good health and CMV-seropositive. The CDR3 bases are TGTGCCAGCAGTTCGCCGGGACAGGGGTTCTACGAGCAGTACTTC. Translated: CASSSPGQGFYEQYF.